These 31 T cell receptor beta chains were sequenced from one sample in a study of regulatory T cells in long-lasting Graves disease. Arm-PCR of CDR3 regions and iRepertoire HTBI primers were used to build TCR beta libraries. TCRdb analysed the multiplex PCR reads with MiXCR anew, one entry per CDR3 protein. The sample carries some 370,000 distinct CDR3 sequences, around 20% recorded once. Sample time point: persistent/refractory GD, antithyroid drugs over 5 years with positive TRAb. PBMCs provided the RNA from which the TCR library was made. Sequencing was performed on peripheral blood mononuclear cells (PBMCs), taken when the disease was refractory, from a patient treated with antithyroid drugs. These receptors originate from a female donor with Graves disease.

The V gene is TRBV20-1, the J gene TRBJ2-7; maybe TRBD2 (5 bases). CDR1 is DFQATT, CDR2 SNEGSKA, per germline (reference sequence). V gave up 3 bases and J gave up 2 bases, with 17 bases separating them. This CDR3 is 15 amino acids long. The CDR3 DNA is TGCAGTGCTAGTGACGGAGCGGAAACCCCCTACGAGCAGTACTTC. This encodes CSASDGAETPYEQYF.

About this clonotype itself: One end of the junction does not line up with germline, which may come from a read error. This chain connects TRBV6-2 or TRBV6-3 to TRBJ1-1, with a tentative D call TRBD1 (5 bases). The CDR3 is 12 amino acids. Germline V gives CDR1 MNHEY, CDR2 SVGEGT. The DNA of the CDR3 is TGTGCCAGCAGCTACGTCGGGACTGAAGCTCTCTTT. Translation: CASSYVGTEALF.

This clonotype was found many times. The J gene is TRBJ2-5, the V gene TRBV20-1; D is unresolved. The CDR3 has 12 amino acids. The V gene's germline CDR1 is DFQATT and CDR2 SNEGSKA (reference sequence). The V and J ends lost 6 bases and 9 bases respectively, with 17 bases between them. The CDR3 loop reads CSANRHPRPQYF. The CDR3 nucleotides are TGCAGTGCCAACCGACATCCCCGGCCCCAGTACTTC.

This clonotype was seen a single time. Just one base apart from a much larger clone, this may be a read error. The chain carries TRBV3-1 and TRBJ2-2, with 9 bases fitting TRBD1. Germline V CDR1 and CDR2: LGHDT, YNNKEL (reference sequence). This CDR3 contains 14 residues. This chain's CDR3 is CASGLTGGTGELSF. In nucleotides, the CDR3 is TGTGCCAGCGGTTTGACAGGGGGGACCGGGGAGCTGTCTTTT.

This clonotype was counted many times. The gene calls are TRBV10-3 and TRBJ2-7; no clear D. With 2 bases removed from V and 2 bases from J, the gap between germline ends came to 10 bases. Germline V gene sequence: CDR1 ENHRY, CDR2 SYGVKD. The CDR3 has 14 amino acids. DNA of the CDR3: TGTGCCATCAGTGAGGGGGTGCGGACCTACGAGCAGTACTTC. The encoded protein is CAISEGVRTYEQYF.

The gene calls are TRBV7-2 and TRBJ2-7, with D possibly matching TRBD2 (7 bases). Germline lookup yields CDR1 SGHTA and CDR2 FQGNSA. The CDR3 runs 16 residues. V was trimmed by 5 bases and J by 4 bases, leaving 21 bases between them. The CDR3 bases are TGTGCCAGCAGCCTAGGCACAGGGCCCGGGGGGTACGAGCAGTACTTC. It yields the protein CASSLGTGPGGYEQYF.

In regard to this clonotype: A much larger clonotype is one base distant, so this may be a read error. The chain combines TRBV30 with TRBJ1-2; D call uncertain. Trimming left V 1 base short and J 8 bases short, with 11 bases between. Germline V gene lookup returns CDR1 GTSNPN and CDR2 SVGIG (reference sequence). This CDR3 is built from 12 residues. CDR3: CAWSAAGIGYTF. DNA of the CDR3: TGTGCCTGGAGTGCAGCCGGGATCGGCTACACCTTC. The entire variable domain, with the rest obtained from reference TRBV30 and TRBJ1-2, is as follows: SQTIHQWPATLVQPVGSPLSLECTVEGTSNPNLYWYRQAAGRGLQLLFYSVGIGQISSEVPQNLSASRPQDRQFILSSKKLLLSDSGFYLCAWSAAGIGYTFGSGTRLTVV.

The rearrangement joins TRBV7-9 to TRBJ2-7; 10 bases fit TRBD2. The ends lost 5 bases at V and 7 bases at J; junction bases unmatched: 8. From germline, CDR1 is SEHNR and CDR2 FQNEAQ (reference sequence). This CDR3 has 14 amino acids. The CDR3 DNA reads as TGTGCCAGCAGCCCTAGCGGGGGCAACGGAGAGCAGTACTTC. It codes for CASSPSGGNGEQYF.

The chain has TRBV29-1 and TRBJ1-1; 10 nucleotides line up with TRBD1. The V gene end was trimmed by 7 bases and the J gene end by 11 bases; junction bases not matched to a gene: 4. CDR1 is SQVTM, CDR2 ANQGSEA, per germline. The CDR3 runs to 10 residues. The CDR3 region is CSAGTGEAFF. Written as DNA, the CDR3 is TGCAGCGCTGGGACAGGGGAGGCTTTCTTT.

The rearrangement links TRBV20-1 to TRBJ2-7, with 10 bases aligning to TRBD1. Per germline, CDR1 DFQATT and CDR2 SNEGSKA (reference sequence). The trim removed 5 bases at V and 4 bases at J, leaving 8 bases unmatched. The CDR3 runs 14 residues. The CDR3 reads CSAFYRDRGYEQYF. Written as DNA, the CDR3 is TGCAGTGCTTTTTACCGGGACAGGGGATACGAGCAGTACTTC.

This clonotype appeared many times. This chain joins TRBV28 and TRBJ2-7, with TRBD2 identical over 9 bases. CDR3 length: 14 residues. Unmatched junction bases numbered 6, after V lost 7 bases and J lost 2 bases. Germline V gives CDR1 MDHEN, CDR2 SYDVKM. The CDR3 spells CASISPSGTYEQYF. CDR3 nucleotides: TGTGCCAGCATCTCGCCTAGCGGGACCTACGAGCAGTACTTC.

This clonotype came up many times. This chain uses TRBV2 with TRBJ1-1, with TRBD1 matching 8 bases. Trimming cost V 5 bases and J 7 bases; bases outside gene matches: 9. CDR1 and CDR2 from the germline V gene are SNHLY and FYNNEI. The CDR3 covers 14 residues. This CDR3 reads CASSLTGQGFEAFF. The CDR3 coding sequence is TGTGCCAGCAGTCTCACAGGACAGGGATTTGAAGCTTTCTTT.

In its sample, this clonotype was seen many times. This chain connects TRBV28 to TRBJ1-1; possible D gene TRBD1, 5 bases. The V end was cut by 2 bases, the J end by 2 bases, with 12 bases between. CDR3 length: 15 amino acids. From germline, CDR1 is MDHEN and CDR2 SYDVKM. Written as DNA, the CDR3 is TGTGCCAGCAGTTTAGGGGCAGGGTTAAACACTGAAGCTTTCTTT. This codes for CASSLGAGLNTEAFF.

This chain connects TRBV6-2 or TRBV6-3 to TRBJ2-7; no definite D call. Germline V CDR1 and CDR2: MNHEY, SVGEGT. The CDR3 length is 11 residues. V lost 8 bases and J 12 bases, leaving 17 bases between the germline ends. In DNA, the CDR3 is TGTGCCAGCGGTTCGGACCGATGGCGGTACTTC. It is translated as CASGSDRWRYF.

CDR3 loop: CASKEGQGLAKNIQYF. CDR3 DNA: TGCGCCAGCAAGGAGGGACAGGGATTAGCCAAAAACATTCAGTACTTC. The gene calls are TRBV5-1 and TRBJ2-4, with TRBD1 matching over 9 bases. The CDR3 consists of 16 residues. CDR1 SGHRS and CDR2 YFSETQ come from the germline V gene. V gave up 6 bases and J gave up 0 bases; unmatched junction bases: 7. Full variable domain (outside the CDR3, taken from reference TRBV5-1 and TRBJ2-4): KAGVTQTPRYLIKTRGQQVTLSCSPISGHRSVSWYQQTPGQGLQFLFEYFSETQRNKGNFPGRFSGRQFSNSRSEMNVSTLELGDSALYLCASKEGQGLAKNIQYFGAGTRLSVL.

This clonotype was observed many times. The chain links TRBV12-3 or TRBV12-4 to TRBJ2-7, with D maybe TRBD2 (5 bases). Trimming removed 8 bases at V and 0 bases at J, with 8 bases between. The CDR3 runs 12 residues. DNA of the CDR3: TGTGCCAGCGGACGGGACTCCTACGAGCAGTACTTC. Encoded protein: CASGRDSYEQYF.

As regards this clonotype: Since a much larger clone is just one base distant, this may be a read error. Here the CDR3 reads CASSEKRNYQPQHF. Here the CDR3 DNA reads TGTGCCAGCAGTGAAAAAAGGAATTATCAGCCCCAGCATTTT. The chain carries TRBV12-3 or TRBV12-4 and TRBJ1-5; no reliable D call. V gave up 5 bases and J gave up 5 bases, with 13 bases separating them. This CDR3 has 14 amino acids.

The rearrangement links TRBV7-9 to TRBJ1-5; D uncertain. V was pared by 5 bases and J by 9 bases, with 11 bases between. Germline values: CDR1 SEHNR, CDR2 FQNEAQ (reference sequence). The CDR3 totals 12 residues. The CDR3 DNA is TGTGCCAGCAGCATTTATAGAGGGCCCCAGCATTTT. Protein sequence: CASSIYRGPQHF.

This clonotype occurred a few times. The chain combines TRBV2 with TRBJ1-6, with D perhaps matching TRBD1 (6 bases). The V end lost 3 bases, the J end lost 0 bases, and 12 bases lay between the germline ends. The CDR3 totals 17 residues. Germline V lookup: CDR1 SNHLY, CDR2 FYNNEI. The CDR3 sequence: CASSDSGTSSYNSPLHF. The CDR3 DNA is TGTGCCAGCAGTGATTCAGGGACAAGCTCCTATAATTCACCCCTCCACTTT.

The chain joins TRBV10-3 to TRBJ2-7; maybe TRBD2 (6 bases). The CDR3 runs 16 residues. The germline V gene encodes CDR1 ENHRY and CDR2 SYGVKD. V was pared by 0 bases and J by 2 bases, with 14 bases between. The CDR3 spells CAISESKRRTTYEQYF. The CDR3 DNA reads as TGTGCCATCAGTGAGTCGAAGCGACGGACTACCTACGAGCAGTACTTC.

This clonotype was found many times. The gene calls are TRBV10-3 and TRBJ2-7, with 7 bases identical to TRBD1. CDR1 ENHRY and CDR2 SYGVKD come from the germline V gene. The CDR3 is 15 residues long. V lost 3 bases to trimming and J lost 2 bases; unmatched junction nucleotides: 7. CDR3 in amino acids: CAISDHRQGTYEQYF. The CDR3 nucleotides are TGTGCCATCAGTGATCACCGACAGGGAACCTACGAGCAGTACTTC.

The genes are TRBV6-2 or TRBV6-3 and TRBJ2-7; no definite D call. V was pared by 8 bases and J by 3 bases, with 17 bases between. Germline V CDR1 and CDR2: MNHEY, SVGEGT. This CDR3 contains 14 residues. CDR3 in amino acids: CASGQIAEFYEQYF. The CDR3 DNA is TGTGCCAGCGGTCAGATCGCGGAATTCTACGAGCAGTACTTC.

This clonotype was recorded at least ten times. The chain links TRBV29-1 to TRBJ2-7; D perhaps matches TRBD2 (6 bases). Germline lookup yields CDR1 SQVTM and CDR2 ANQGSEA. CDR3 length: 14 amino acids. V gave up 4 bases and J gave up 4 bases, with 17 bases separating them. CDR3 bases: TGCAGCGTTGCCCCAGGAGGGAGCGGGTACGAGCAGTACTTC. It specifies CSVAPGGSGYEQYF.

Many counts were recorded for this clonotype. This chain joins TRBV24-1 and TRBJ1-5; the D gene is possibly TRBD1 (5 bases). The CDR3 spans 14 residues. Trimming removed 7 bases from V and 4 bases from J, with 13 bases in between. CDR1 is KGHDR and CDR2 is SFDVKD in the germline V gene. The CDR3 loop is CATSSGLNNQPQHF. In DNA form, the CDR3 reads TGTGCCACCAGCTCGGGACTAAATAATCAGCCCCAGCATTTT.

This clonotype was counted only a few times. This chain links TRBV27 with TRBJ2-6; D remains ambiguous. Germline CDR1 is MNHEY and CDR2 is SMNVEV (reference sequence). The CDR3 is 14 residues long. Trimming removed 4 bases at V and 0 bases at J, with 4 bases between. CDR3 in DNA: TGTGCCAGCAGTTCTCTCTCTGGGGCCAACGTCCTGACTTTC. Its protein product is CASSSLSGANVLTF.

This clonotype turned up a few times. The DNA of the CDR3 is TGCAGTGCCGAACCGGGACTAGCGGGACAGACCCAGTACTTC. Its translation is CSAEPGLAGQTQYF. This chain links TRBV20-1 with TRBJ2-5, with 13 positions matching TRBD2. The CDR3 spans 14 residues. V lost 6 bases and J lost 6; bases outside the gene matches: 7. In germline, CDR1 is DFQATT, CDR2 SNEGSKA (reference sequence).

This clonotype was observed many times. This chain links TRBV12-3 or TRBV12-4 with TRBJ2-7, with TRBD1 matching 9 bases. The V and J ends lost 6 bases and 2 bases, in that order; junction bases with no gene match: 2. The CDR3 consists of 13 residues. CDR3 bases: TGTGCCAGCAGGCGGACAGGGGCCTACGAGCAGTACTTC. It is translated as CASRRTGAYEQYF.

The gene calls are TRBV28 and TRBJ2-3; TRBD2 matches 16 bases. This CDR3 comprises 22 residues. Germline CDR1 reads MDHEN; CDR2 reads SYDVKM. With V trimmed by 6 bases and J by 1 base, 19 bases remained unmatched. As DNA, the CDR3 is TGTGCCAGCAGGGATGCCGAGGGGACTAGCGGGGGGGTGCTACGGGGCACAGATACGCAGTATTTT. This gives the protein CASRDAEGTSGGVLRGTDTQYF.

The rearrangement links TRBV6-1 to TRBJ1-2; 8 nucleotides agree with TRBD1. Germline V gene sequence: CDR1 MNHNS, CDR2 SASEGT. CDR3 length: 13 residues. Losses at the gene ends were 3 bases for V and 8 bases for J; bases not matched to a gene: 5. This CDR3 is CASSDARGQGYTF. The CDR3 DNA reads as TGTGCCAGCAGTGACGCCAGGGGGCAAGGCTACACCTTC.

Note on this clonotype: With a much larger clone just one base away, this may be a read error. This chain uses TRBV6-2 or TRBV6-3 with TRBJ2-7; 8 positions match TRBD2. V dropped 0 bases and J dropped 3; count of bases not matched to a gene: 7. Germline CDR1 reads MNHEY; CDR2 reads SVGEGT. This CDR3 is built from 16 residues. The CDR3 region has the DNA TGTGCCAGCAGTTACTCGATCGGGGGGGCAAGCTACGAGCAGTACTTC. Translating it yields CASSYSIGGASYEQYF.

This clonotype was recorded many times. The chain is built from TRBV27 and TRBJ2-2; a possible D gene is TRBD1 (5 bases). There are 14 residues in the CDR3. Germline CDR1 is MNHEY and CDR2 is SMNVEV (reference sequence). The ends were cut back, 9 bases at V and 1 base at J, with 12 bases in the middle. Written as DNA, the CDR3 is TGTGCCAGTCGGGCAGGGCAGAACACCGGGGAGCTGTTTTTT. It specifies CASRAGQNTGELFF.